The sequence of this TCR beta chain was determined in a study of STAT5B mutations in CD4+ large granular lymphocyte leukemia. Trimming shortened V by 2 bases and J by 8 bases, and 24 bases separated the two germline ends. Germline CDR1 and CDR2: LGHNA and YNFKEQ. The CDR3 length is 17 residues. Using immunoSEQ multiplex PCR, the repertoire was profiled, and TCRdb retains in-frame clones only, with some absent. This sample has 20,000 or so clones; about four fifths occur once, and the top ten carry roughly 0.4%. The TCR sequence derives from a human donor in good health. This rearrangement joins TRBV4-2 to TRBJ1-2, with no clear D. The specimen was CD4+ T cells from blood buffy coats. CDR3 coding DNA: TGTGCCAGCAGCCAATCCCCTCTTTTCTCCGGGCTGGGAGGCTACACCTTC. This encodes CASSQSPLFSGLGGYTF.